Listed below are T cell receptor beta chains from one sample, sequenced in a study of early T cells in non-severe SARS-CoV-2 infection. TCRdb analysed the 5' RACE reads with MiXCR anew, one entry per CDR3 protein. The sample lists some 40,000 distinct CDR3 sequences, 4.5% to 7% occurring once. The material was whole blood, obtained at baseline. Every receptor here comes from an adult who was a healthcare worker with PCR-confirmed SARS-CoV-2 infection or an uninfected control (not recorded which). Each CDR3 is given with its conserved first and last residue. A D gene is named only where the DNA matches it firmly. The size field is filled for only some rows; it gives once, few, many or a size class.

j_call: TRBJ1-2
v_call: TRBV10-2
d_call: .
clone_size: many
cdr3_nt: TGCGCCAGTACCGGGATGGGGAACTATGGCTACACCTTC
cdr3_aa: CASTGMGNYGYTF

j_call: TRBJ2-1
v_call: TRBV7-2
d_call: TRBD2
clone_size: few
cdr3_nt: TGTGCCAGCAGCCCTCACATCGGGGGGAGCTCCTACAATGAGCAGTTCTTC
cdr3_aa: CASSPHIGGSSYNEQFF

j_call: TRBJ1-4
v_call: TRBV7-6
d_call: .
clone_size: medium-sized
cdr3_nt: TGTGCCAGCAGCTTGAACCAGCAAGGTGAAAAACTGTTTTTT
cdr3_aa: CASSLNQQGEKLFF

j_call: TRBJ1-5
v_call: TRBV30
d_call: TRBD1
clone_size: many
cdr3_nt: TGTGCCTGGAGGACAACCCGACAGGGAGGCAATCAGCCCCAGCATTTT
cdr3_aa: CAWRTTRQGGNQPQHF

j_call: TRBJ2-7
v_call: TRBV5-4
d_call: .
clone_size: many
cdr3_nt: TGTGCCAGCAGTCCGCGAGAGGTTACCTACGAGCAGTACTTC
cdr3_aa: CASSPREVTYEQYF

j_call: TRBJ2-1
v_call: TRBV20-1
d_call: .
clone_size: many
cdr3_nt: TGCAGTGCTAGTTCGGACGGAGGAAACAATGAGCAGTTCTTC
cdr3_aa: CSASSDGGNNEQFF

j_call: TRBJ2-1
v_call: TRBV19
d_call: .
clone_size: many
cdr3_nt: TGTGCCAGTACCCCGGGGCCGTGGGCCTACAATGAGCAGTTCTTC
cdr3_aa: CASTPGPWAYNEQFF

j_call: TRBJ2-3
v_call: TRBV7-9
d_call: .
clone_size: many
cdr3_nt: TGTGCCAGCAGCTTGCCAGACACAGATACGCAGTATTTT
cdr3_aa: CASSLPDTDTQYF

j_call: TRBJ2-7
v_call: TRBV12-3/TRBV12-4
d_call: .
clone_size: many
cdr3_nt: TGTGCCAGCAGTCTAAGGGGACAGCAGTACTTC
cdr3_aa: CASSLRGQQYF

j_call: TRBJ2-1
v_call: TRBV4-1
d_call: .
clone_size: many
cdr3_nt: TGCGCCAGCAGCCAAGGAGCAGGGCCTAGCTCCTACAATGAGCAGTTCTTC
cdr3_aa: CASSQGAGPSSYNEQFF

j_call: TRBJ2-1
v_call: TRBV24-1
d_call: .
clone_size: many
cdr3_nt: TGTGCCACCAGTGATCCCGGGGGCCCCTACAATGAGCAGTTCTTC
cdr3_aa: CATSDPGGPYNEQFF

j_call: TRBJ1-2
v_call: TRBV6-6
d_call: .
clone_size: many
cdr3_nt: TGTGCCAGCGGAGAAGGGGGCTATGGCTACACCTTC
cdr3_aa: CASGEGGYGYTF

j_call: TRBJ2-3
v_call: TRBV19
d_call: .
clone_size: many
cdr3_nt: TGTGCCAGTAGTATGACAGATACGCAGTATTTT
cdr3_aa: CASSMTDTQYF

j_call: TRBJ2-2
v_call: TRBV11-3
d_call: .
clone_size: many
cdr3_nt: TGTGCCAGCAGCTTAGGCGCAAACCTCGTCCCCGGGGAGCTGTTTTTT
cdr3_aa: CASSLGANLVPGELFF

j_call: TRBJ2-1
v_call: TRBV11-3
d_call: .
clone_size: many
cdr3_nt: TGTGCCAGCAGCTTGGGTTCCCCGTTCGATGAGCAGTTCTTC
cdr3_aa: CASSLGSPFDEQFF

j_call: TRBJ2-1
v_call: TRBV6-5
d_call: TRBD2
clone_size: many
cdr3_nt: TGTGCCAGCAGTTACCTAGCGGGAGAAGGTGAGCAGTTCTTC
cdr3_aa: CASSYLAGEGEQFF

j_call: TRBJ2-1
v_call: TRBV25-1
d_call: .
clone_size: .
cdr3_nt: TGTGCCAGCTGCCCAGGTGGCGGGTCGCCCTACAATGAGCAGTTCTTC
cdr3_aa: CASCPGGGSPYNEQFF

j_call: TRBJ2-1
v_call: TRBV7-3
d_call: TRBD1
clone_size: .
cdr3_nt: TGTGCCAGCAGCATGGACAGGGCCTACAATGAGCAGTTCTTC
cdr3_aa: CASSMDRAYNEQFF

j_call: TRBJ2-1
v_call: TRBV13
d_call: .
clone_size: many
cdr3_nt: TGTGCCAGCAGCGCAGGCATAGAAGGGCTGGGATACAATGAGCAGTTCTTC
cdr3_aa: CASSAGIEGLGYNEQFF

j_call: TRBJ2-1
v_call: TRBV5-1
d_call: .
clone_size: few
cdr3_nt: TGCGCCAGCAGCCTTGGTGCGGGAACATCCTACAATGAGCAGTTCTTC
cdr3_aa: CASSLGAGTSYNEQFF

j_call: TRBJ2-3
v_call: TRBV12-3/TRBV12-4
d_call: .
clone_size: few
cdr3_nt: TGTGCCAGCAGTCCCTGGCGAACTACTCTAACTCGAGATACGCAGTATTTT
cdr3_aa: CASSPWRTTLTRDTQYF

j_call: TRBJ1-4
v_call: TRBV5-1
d_call: .
clone_size: many
cdr3_nt: TGCGCCAGCAGCTTCGGGACAAGGGATGAAAAACTGTTTTTT
cdr3_aa: CASSFGTRDEKLFF

j_call: TRBJ2-3
v_call: TRBV20-1
d_call: .
clone_size: many
cdr3_nt: TGCAGTGCCGATCAGTACAGGAGAAGCACAGATACGCAGTATTTT
cdr3_aa: CSADQYRRSTDTQYF

j_call: TRBJ2-1
v_call: TRBV20-1
d_call: .
clone_size: many
cdr3_nt: TGCAGTGCTCTGAGGACTACTTACAATGAGCAGTTCTTC
cdr3_aa: CSALRTTYNEQFF

j_call: TRBJ1-6
v_call: TRBV5-1
d_call: .
clone_size: .
cdr3_nt: TGCGCCAGCTCGCAGGTTCCCTATAATTCACCCCTCCACTTT
cdr3_aa: CASSQVPYNSPLHF

j_call: TRBJ2-7
v_call: TRBV20-1
d_call: TRBD2
clone_size: .
cdr3_nt: TGCAGTGCACCTCTCCCCGGGACTAGCGACGAGCAGTACTTC
cdr3_aa: CSAPLPGTSDEQYF

j_call: TRBJ2-7
v_call: TRBV27
d_call: .
clone_size: many
cdr3_nt: TGTGCCAGCAGTTTAAAGGGGCTAGGCCACGAGCAGTACTTC
cdr3_aa: CASSLKGLGHEQYF

j_call: TRBJ2-3
v_call: TRBV20-1
d_call: TRBD2
clone_size: many
cdr3_nt: TGCAGAGCGGGAAGCGGCACAGATACGCAGTATTTT
cdr3_aa: CRAGSGTDTQYF

j_call: TRBJ2-7
v_call: TRBV10-3
d_call: .
clone_size: .
cdr3_nt: TGTGCCATCAGTGAGGGGGGTTACTACGAGCGGTACTTC
cdr3_aa: CAISEGGYYERYF

j_call: TRBJ2-5
v_call: TRBV6-2/TRBV6-3
d_call: .
clone_size: few
cdr3_nt: TGTGCCAGCGAGAAGACTCGGACGGCGGAGACCCAGTACTTC
cdr3_aa: CASEKTRTAETQYF

j_call: TRBJ2-5
v_call: TRBV11-2
d_call: .
clone_size: many
cdr3_nt: TGTGCCAGCAGCTCCATTACCGGGACACGAGAGACCCAGTACTTC
cdr3_aa: CASSSITGTRETQYF

j_call: TRBJ2-2
v_call: TRBV2
d_call: .
clone_size: many
cdr3_nt: TGTGCCAGCATTGGGGGGGACAGCCTCACCGGGGAGCTGTTTTTT
cdr3_aa: CASIGGDSLTGELFF

j_call: TRBJ1-2
v_call: TRBV12-3/TRBV12-4
d_call: .
clone_size: many
cdr3_nt: TGTGCCAGCAGCGATTTGAGGGGCTACACCTTC
cdr3_aa: CASSDLRGYTF

j_call: TRBJ2-6
v_call: TRBV6-5
d_call: .
clone_size: .
cdr3_nt: TGTGCCAGCCGAACTTTAGGGGGGGCCAACGTCCTGACTTTC
cdr3_aa: CASRTLGGANVLTF

j_call: TRBJ1-1
v_call: TRBV20-1
d_call: .
clone_size: once
cdr3_nt: TGCAGTGCTAGAGTGGGGGGGCGGAACACTGAAGCTTTCTTT
cdr3_aa: CSARVGGRNTEAFF

j_call: TRBJ2-5
v_call: TRBV20-1
d_call: .
clone_size: few
cdr3_nt: TGCAGTGCTAGAGATCATGGGGGGCCGAAGACCCAGTACTTC
cdr3_aa: CSARDHGGPKTQYF

j_call: TRBJ1-2
v_call: TRBV2
d_call: .
clone_size: few
cdr3_nt: TGTGCCAGCAGTGGGTCCGGGTATGGCTACACCTTC
cdr3_aa: CASSGSGYGYTF

j_call: TRBJ1-1
v_call: TRBV12-3/TRBV12-4
d_call: .
clone_size: many
cdr3_nt: TGTGCCAGCAGTTTAGCCCAGATGAACACTGAAGCTTTCTTT
cdr3_aa: CASSLAQMNTEAFF

j_call: TRBJ2-6
v_call: TRBV10-3
d_call: .
clone_size: .
cdr3_nt: TGTGCCAGCGCCGAGTCTAGCTCTGGGGCCAACGTCCTGACTTTC
cdr3_aa: CASAESSSGANVLTF

j_call: TRBJ2-3
v_call: TRBV7-8
d_call: .
clone_size: few
cdr3_nt: TGTGCCAGCAGCACCGGGTCCCTGGCAGATACGCAGTATTTT
cdr3_aa: CASSTGSLADTQYF

j_call: TRBJ2-1
v_call: TRBV5-4
d_call: .
clone_size: many
cdr3_nt: TGTGCCATTAGATCCGCGGGTGTCTACAATGAGCAGTTCTTC
cdr3_aa: CAIRSAGVYNEQFF

j_call: TRBJ2-2
v_call: TRBV6-4
d_call: .
clone_size: many
cdr3_nt: TGTGCCAGCCGGAGGGGGCAGGCGAACACCGGGGAGCTGTTTTTT
cdr3_aa: CASRRGQANTGELFF

j_call: TRBJ2-1
v_call: TRBV30
d_call: .
clone_size: many
cdr3_nt: TGTGCCTGGACCCTCGCGTCCAGTAACTACAATGAGCAGTTCTTC
cdr3_aa: CAWTLASSNYNEQFF

j_call: TRBJ2-5
v_call: TRBV6-5
d_call: .
clone_size: many
cdr3_nt: TGTGCCAGCAGTTACGGCACTGAGACCCAGTACTTC
cdr3_aa: CASSYGTETQYF

j_call: TRBJ2-2
v_call: TRBV27
d_call: TRBD2
clone_size: few
cdr3_nt: TGTGCCAGCAGTTCCCTAGCGGGGGGCCTGAACACCGGGGAGCTGTTTTTT
cdr3_aa: CASSSLAGGLNTGELFF

j_call: TRBJ1-3
v_call: TRBV12-3/TRBV12-4
d_call: TRBD1
clone_size: .
cdr3_nt: TGTGCCAGCAGGACAGGGGCTAAAAACACCATATATTTT
cdr3_aa: CASRTGAKNTIYF

j_call: TRBJ2-3
v_call: TRBV5-4
d_call: .
clone_size: .
cdr3_nt: TGTGCCAGCAGCTTAGGCCGGGGGTCGCTAGATACGCAGTATTTT
cdr3_aa: CASSLGRGSLDTQYF

j_call: TRBJ2-1
v_call: TRBV5-1
d_call: TRBD2
clone_size: few
cdr3_nt: TGCGCCAGCAGTCCCGGACTAGCGGTCCCCTCCTACAATGAGCAGTTCTTC
cdr3_aa: CASSPGLAVPSYNEQFF

j_call: TRBJ2-7
v_call: TRBV4-3
d_call: TRBD1
clone_size: many
cdr3_nt: TGCGCCAGCAGCCAGGAAACAGGGGGCGACGGCCACGAGCAGTACTTC
cdr3_aa: CASSQETGGDGHEQYF

j_call: TRBJ2-1
v_call: TRBV4-1
d_call: TRBD2
clone_size: few
cdr3_nt: TGCGCCAGCAGCCAAGCTCCGGGACTAGTCGGTGAGCAGTTCTTC
cdr3_aa: CASSQAPGLVGEQFF

j_call: TRBJ2-7
v_call: TRBV27
d_call: .
clone_size: many
cdr3_nt: TGTGCCAGCAGTTTTGGTGAGAGCGAGCAGTACTTC
cdr3_aa: CASSFGESEQYF

j_call: TRBJ1-6
v_call: TRBV20-1
d_call: TRBD1
clone_size: few
cdr3_nt: TGCAGTGCTAGAGCTACAGGGGGCGCGCAAAATTCACCCCTCCACTTT
cdr3_aa: CSARATGGAQNSPLHF

j_call: TRBJ2-5
v_call: TRBV7-6
d_call: TRBD1
clone_size: few
cdr3_nt: TGTGCCAGCAGCCCAGGGACAGGGGGCAGAGGGACCCAGTACTTC
cdr3_aa: CASSPGTGGRGTQYF

j_call: TRBJ1-5
v_call: TRBV6-2/TRBV6-3
d_call: .
clone_size: many
cdr3_nt: TGTGCCACCCAAGAGGGTCTGGAGAGCAATCAGCCCCAGCATTTT
cdr3_aa: CATQEGLESNQPQHF

j_call: TRBJ2-2
v_call: TRBV28
d_call: TRBD2
clone_size: few
cdr3_nt: TGTGCCAGCAGTTTGTGGGCGGGAGGGCCAAGCACCGGGGAGCTGTTTTTT
cdr3_aa: CASSLWAGGPSTGELFF

j_call: TRBJ2-3
v_call: TRBV5-1
d_call: TRBD2
clone_size: many
cdr3_nt: TGCGCCAGCAGCTTAAGGACTAGCGGGGCCACAGATACGCAGTATTTT
cdr3_aa: CASSLRTSGATDTQYF

j_call: TRBJ1-4
v_call: TRBV12-3/TRBV12-4
d_call: .
clone_size: few
cdr3_nt: TGTGCCAGCCGATTGGGGGGTGGTAATAATGAAAAACTGTTTTTT
cdr3_aa: CASRLGGGNNEKLFF